A selection of T cell receptor beta chains follows, all from one sample in a study of breast tumors, draining lymph nodes, adjacent tissues. Each CDR3 protein gets one entry after TCRdb re-called the multiplex PCR reads with MiXCR. The sample gives roughly 130,000 distinct CDR3 sequences, less than 35% of which show up once; roughly 2.2% is in the top ten. Sequencing input: axillary lymph node tissue. All receptors come from a female donor with breast cancer. Some clones in this sample may be carry-over from other donors' samples. Both conserved end residues are part of each CDR3. D genes are given only for firm matches. The size field is filled for only some rows; it gives once, few, many or a size class.

D	J	length	size	V	CDR3	DNA
TRBD2	TRBJ2-1	13	many	TRBV6-4	CASSGTSEGEQFF	TGTGCCAGCAGTGGGACTAGCGAAGGGGAGCAGTTCTTC
-	TRBJ2-6	15	many	TRBV19	CASSTQNSGANVLTF	TGTGCCAGTAGTACACAGAATTCTGGGGCCAACGTCCTGACTTTC
-	TRBJ1-1	14	-	TRBV7-3	CASSPGVPNTEAFF	TGTGCCAGCAGCCCAGGGGTTCCGAACACTGAAGCTTTCTTT
TRBD1	TRBJ2-1	15	-	TRBV27	CASSPRDSSYNEQFF	TGTGCCAGCAGTCCACGGGACAGCTCCTACAATGAGCAGTTCTTC
TRBD1	TRBJ2-5	16	many	TRBV20-1	CSASTSGTGAQETQYF	TGCAGTGCCAGTACATCAGGGACAGGGGCCCAAGAGACCCAGTACTTC
TRBD1	TRBJ1-2	13	many	TRBV7-2	CASSLVTGDGYTF	TGTGCCAGCAGCTTAGTCACAGGGGATGGCTACACCTTC
-	TRBJ1-6	16	few	TRBV6-1	CASSQRGRLEVSPLHF	TGTGCCAGCAGTCAACGAGGACGCCTGGAAGTCTCACCCCTCCACTTT
-	TRBJ1-6	14	-	TRBV20-1	CSARVSGGSTPLHF	TGCAGTGCTAGAGTCTCGGGTGGCTCAACACCCCTCCACTTT
-	TRBJ2-1	14	-	TRBV29-1	CSASGTGSYIEQFF	TGCAGCGCCTCGGGCACCGGCTCCTACATTGAGCAGTTCTTC
-	TRBJ1-5	16	many	TRBV10-3	CAISESRGRGNQPQHF	TGTGCCATCAGTGAGTCGCGGGGGCGCGGCAATCAGCCCCAGCATTTT
TRBD1	TRBJ1-1	15	-	TRBV6-5	CASRNSGTVNTEAFF	TGTGCCAGCCGTAACTCCGGGACAGTGAACACTGAAGCTTTCTTT